Presented here are 2 T cell receptor beta chains from one specimen sequenced in a study of OX40 agonist ivuxolimab in advanced cancers. The library was made by the immunoSEQ multiplex PCR assay. What TCRdb holds here is the immuneACCESS table cut down to in-frame rearrangements. Part of the clones is not present; checked against another copy, under half of the missing clones reflect an unresolved V gene, and the others are unexplained. In all, the sample holds roughly 90,000 clones, and 75% to 90% of those were seen once. Approximately 0.22% of the sample lies in the top ten. The sequencing here drew on CD4+ or CD8+ T cells sorted from blood, taken in a trial of the OX40 agonist ivuxolimab. The source of these receptors is an adult with an advanced solid tumor such as melanoma, head and neck, liver or kidney cancer.

The chain links TRBV5-1 to TRBJ2-3; 12 bases are a match to TRBD2. The ends lost 3 bases at V and 3 bases at J; junction bases unmatched: 5. Per germline, CDR1 SGHRS and CDR2 YFSETQ. The CDR3 is 16 residues long. The CDR3 region is CASSSLTSGGTDTQYF. The CDR3 DNA reads as TGCGCCAGCAGCTCATTGACTAGCGGGGGAACAGATACGCAGTATTTT.

The rearrangement links TRBV19 to TRBJ2-5; TRBD1 matches 7 bases. Germline CDR1 LNHDA, CDR2 SQIVND (reference sequence). The CDR3 covers 15 residues. V dropped 7 bases and J dropped 1; count of bases not matched to a gene: 9. The CDR3 coding sequence is TGTGCCAGTAAGGACAGGCCCCGGGCCCAAGAGACCCAGTACTTC. This gives the protein CASKDRPRAQETQYF.